This T cell receptor beta chain appears in the sequencing data of a study of OX40 agonist ivuxolimab in advanced cancers. Study in general: Prior anti-PD-1, anti-PD-L1 or anti-CTLA-4 therapy was allowed; about 39% had some. Findings and caveats of the study: In the 0.1 to 3.0 mg/kg range, CD4+ and CD8+ blood T cells had expanded clonally by week 6. Antigens targeted by the expanded peripheral T cells were not determined.

Using immunoSEQ multiplex PCR, the repertoire was profiled, and TCRdb retains in-frame clones only, with some absent. The sample records around 30,000 clones, around 84% being singletons. For this clone: Its antigen is unidentified.

This CDR3 is built from 15 residues. The specimen was CD4+ or CD8+ T cells sorted from blood, collected in a trial of the OX40 agonist ivuxolimab. The rearrangement joins TRBV21-1 to TRBJ2-5. TRBV21-1 is a pseudogene. This TCR was sampled from an adult with an advanced solid tumor such as melanoma, head and neck, liver or kidney cancer. Here the CDR3 DNA reads TGTGCCAGCAGCAAACGGGGGCGGAGTCAAGAGACCCAGTACTTC. It encodes CASSKRGRSQETQYF.